This passage covers 2 T cell receptor beta chains from one sample sequenced in a study of somatic mutations in cytotoxic T cells in rheumatoid arthritis. Using immunoSEQ multiplex PCR, the repertoire was profiled, and TCRdb retains in-frame clones only, with some absent. Of under 12,000 clones in the sample, approximately 84% are singletons; the top ten hold roughly 8.9%. The sample was CD8+ T cells sorted from blood. These receptors originate from an older woman with rheumatoid arthritis.

The chain combines TRBV29-1 with TRBJ1-2; D is possibly TRBD1 (6 bases). The length of the CDR3 is 17 residues. Trimming left V 4 bases short and J 1 base short, with 22 bases between. Germline V gives CDR1 SQVTM, CDR2 ANQGSEA. The CDR3 here is CSVVGDTLTGDNYGYTF. CDR3 sequence (DNA): TGCAGCGTTGTGGGGGATACACTGACAGGAGATAACTATGGCTACACCTTC. Full variable domain (outside the CDR3, taken from reference TRBV29-1 and TRBJ1-2): SAVISQKPSRDICQRGTSLTIQCQVDSQVTMMFWYRQQPGQSLTLIATANQGSEATYESGFVIDKFPISRPNLTFSTLTVSNMSPEDSSIYLCSVVGDTLTGDNYGYTFGSGTRLTVV.

The V and J genes are TRBV2 and TRBJ2-1, with D possibly TRBD1 on 5 matching bases. The V and J ends lost 10 bases and 5 bases respectively, with 18 bases between them. This CDR3 spans 14 amino acids. Germline V CDR1 and CDR2: SNHLY, FYNNEI. The CDR3 here is CATQGYISDNEQFF. The CDR3 bases are TGTGCCACCCAGGGCTATATCTCGGACAATGAGCAGTTCTTC. The whole variable domain, remainder taken from reference TRBV2 and TRBJ2-1, is EPEVTQTPSHQVTQMGQEVILRCVPISNHLYFYWYRQILGQKVEFLVSFYNNEISEKSEIFDDQFSVERPDGSNFTLKIRSTKLEDSAMYFCATQGYISDNEQFFGPGTRLTVL.